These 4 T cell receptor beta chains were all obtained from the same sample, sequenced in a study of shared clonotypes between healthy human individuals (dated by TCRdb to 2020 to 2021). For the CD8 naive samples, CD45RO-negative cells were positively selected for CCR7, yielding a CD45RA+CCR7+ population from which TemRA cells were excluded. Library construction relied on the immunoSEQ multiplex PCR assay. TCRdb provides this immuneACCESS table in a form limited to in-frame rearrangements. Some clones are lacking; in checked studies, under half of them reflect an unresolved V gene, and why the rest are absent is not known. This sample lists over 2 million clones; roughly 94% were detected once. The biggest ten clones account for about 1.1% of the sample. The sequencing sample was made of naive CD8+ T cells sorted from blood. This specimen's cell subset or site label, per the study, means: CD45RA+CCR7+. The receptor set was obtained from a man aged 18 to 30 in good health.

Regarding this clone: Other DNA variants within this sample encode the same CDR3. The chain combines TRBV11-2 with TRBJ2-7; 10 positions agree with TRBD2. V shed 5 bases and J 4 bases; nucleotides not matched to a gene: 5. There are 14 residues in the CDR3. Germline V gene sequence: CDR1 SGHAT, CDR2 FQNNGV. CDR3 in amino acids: CASSLSGGAYEQYF. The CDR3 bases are TGTGCCAGCAGCCTCAGCGGGGGGGCGTACGAGCAGTACTTC.

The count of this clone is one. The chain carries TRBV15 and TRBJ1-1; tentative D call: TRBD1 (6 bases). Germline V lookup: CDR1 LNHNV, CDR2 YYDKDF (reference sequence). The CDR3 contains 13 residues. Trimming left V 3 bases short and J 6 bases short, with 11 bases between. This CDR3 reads CATSSSGAAEAFF. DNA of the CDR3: TGTGCCACCAGCAGCTCAGGGGCAGCTGAAGCTTTCTTT.

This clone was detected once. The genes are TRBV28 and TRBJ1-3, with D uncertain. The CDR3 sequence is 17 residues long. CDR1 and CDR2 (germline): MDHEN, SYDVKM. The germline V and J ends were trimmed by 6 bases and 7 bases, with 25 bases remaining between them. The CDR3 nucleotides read TGTGCCAGCAGCCCCCTCATGGGAGCTCTCGTAGGCAACACCATATATTTT. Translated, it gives CASSPLMGALVGNTIYF.

This chain's CDR3 is CASSQVSLGPEWPIGHNEQFF. CDR3 sequence (DNA): TGCGCCAGCAGCCAAGTCTCTCTTGGCCCCGAATGGCCCATCGGCCACAATGAGCAGTTCTTC. The J gene is TRBJ2-1, the V gene TRBV4-3; no firm D call. Trimming left V 1 base short and J 5 bases short, with 30 bases between. The CDR3 has 21 residues. Germline CDR1 reads LGHNA; CDR2 reads YSLEER.